The next 9 T cell receptor beta chains were all read from a single sample in a study of blood T cell repertoires in COVID-19. Sequencing was performed with immunoSEQ multiplex PCR; in TCRdb, only in-frame clones are kept and a portion is missing. The sample has some 270,000 clones, 80% to 90% seen once; the top ten hold approximately 10%. The sample consisted of peripheral blood. Source of these receptors: a woman between 70 and 85 years old with acute or convalescent COVID-19.

This sequence joins TRBV5-4 and TRBJ2-6; D not certain. The germline gives CDR1 SGHNT, CDR2 YYREEE (reference sequence). The CDR3 is made up of 16 amino acids. V was cut by 5 bases and J by 2 bases, with 14 bases left in between. The CDR3 nucleotides are TGTGCCAGCAGGCCAGCCCCAACAGCTGGGGCCAACGTCCTGACTTTC. Its translation is CASRPAPTAGANVLTF.

V and J are TRBV25-1 and TRBJ1-2, with a tentative D call TRBD1 (5 bases). The V and J ends lost 2 bases and 4 bases respectively, with 11 bases between them. Germline V gives CDR1 MGHDK, CDR2 SYGVNS. The CDR3 is made up of 14 amino acids. CDR3 protein: CASSEQGWGYGYTF. The CDR3, as DNA: TGTGCCAGCAGTGAACAGGGATGGGGCTATGGCTACACCTTC.

The gene calls are TRBV20-1 and TRBJ1-6; D gene ambiguous. Trimming took off 3 bases at V and 6 bases at J, with 9 bases between the two ends. The CDR3 runs to 13 residues. CDR1 and CDR2 from the germline V gene are DFQATT and SNEGSKA (reference sequence). The CDR3 sequence: CSASSAGNSPLHF. The CDR3 DNA reads as TGCAGTGCTAGTTCGGCGGGTAATTCACCCCTCCACTTT.

The chain is built from TRBV7-2 and TRBJ2-5, with 11 positions matching TRBD2. This CDR3 spans 16 amino acids. Germline values: CDR1 SGHTA, CDR2 FQGNSA. Trimming cost V 5 bases and J 0 bases; bases outside gene matches: 5. CDR3 in amino acids: CASSGPSGGYQETQYF. As DNA, the CDR3 is TGTGCCAGCAGCGGCCCTAGCGGGGGGTACCAAGAGACCCAGTACTTC.

This chain joins TRBV6-5 and TRBJ2-7, with 9 nucleotides matching TRBD2. The V and J ends lost 8 bases and 0 bases, in that order; junction bases with no gene match: 5. The germline V gene has CDR1 MNHEY and CDR2 SVGAGI. This CDR3 contains 14 residues. CDR3: CASGERGDSYEQYF. The CDR3 DNA sequence: TGTGCCAGCGGCGAGCGGGGGGACTCCTACGAGCAGTACTTC.

This clone was counted a single time. The chain couples TRBV19 to TRBJ1-3; D is unclear. Germline CDR1 is LNHDA and CDR2 is SQIVND (reference sequence). The length of the CDR3 is 15 residues. Trimming shortened V by 3 bases and J by 2 bases, and 11 bases separated the two germline ends. This CDR3 reads CASSIRRAAGNTIYF. The CDR3 region has the DNA TGTGCCAGTAGTATCAGGAGGGCAGCTGGAAACACCATATATTTT.

This rearrangement joins TRBV6-1 to TRBJ2-7, with 10 positions matching TRBD1. Trimming removed 1 base from V and 4 bases from J; junction bases left unmatched: 10. CDR1 is MNHNS and CDR2 is SASEGT in the germline V gene. The CDR3 contains 17 residues. The CDR3 region is CASSEVGTGVSTYEQYF. The CDR3 coding sequence is TGTGCCAGCAGTGAAGTCGGGACAGGGGTCTCAACATACGAGCAGTACTTC.

This clone was found a few times. The chain couples TRBV10-3 to TRBJ1-2; a weak D match, TRBD1 (6 bases). The CDR3 runs to 16 residues. Germline V CDR1 and CDR2: ENHRY, SYGVKD. V lost 8 bases to trimming and J lost 0 bases, with 19 bases between them. CDR3 protein: CAIGSSGGQANYGYTF. The CDR3 DNA follows: TGTGCCATCGGGTCTTCCGGGGGGCAAGCTAACTATGGCTACACCTTC.

This clone was counted once. The sample holds other DNA sequences that translate to the same CDR3. The V call is TRBV11-2, the J call TRBJ1-2, with a possible D match to TRBD1 (5 bases). The length of the CDR3 is 13 residues. With 2 bases removed from V and 4 bases from J, the gap between germline ends came to 8 bases. Per germline, CDR1 SGHAT and CDR2 FQNNGV. CDR3 in amino acids: CASSLQGGYGYTF. CDR3 DNA: TGTGCCAGCAGCTTACAGGGCGGCTATGGCTACACCTTC.